These T cell receptor beta chains were read from a single sample in a study of CD8 T cells in ankylosing spondylitis. One entry per CDR3 protein results from TCRdb running MiXCR on the 5' RACE reads. The repertoire holds fewer than 400,000 distinct CDR3 sequences, with about a fifth as singletons. The sequenced sample was blood, either unsorted or a sorted T cell fraction (not recorded which). These receptors were obtained from a male donor with ankylosing spondylitis. Both conserved end residues are part of each CDR3. The D gene is left open where the match is weak. Expanded clones get a size class; other rows say once, few or many, or leave the size out.

v_call: TRBV27; cdr3_length: 14; clone_size: few; j_call: TRBJ1-6; d_call: NA; cdr3_aa: CASSFSQGASPLHF; cdr3_nt: TGTGCCAGCAGTTTTAGCCAGGGAGCTTCACCCCTCCACTTT
v_call: TRBV12-3/TRBV12-4; cdr3_length: 13; clone_size: few; j_call: TRBJ2-7; d_call: NA; cdr3_aa: CASSSGGDYEQYF; cdr3_nt: TGTGCCAGCAGTTCAGGCGGAGACTACGAGCAGTACTTC
v_call: TRBV28; cdr3_length: 15; clone_size: many; j_call: TRBJ1-5; d_call: TRBD1; cdr3_aa: CASSLAGTGDQPQHF; cdr3_nt: TGTGCCAGCAGTTTGGCCGGGACAGGGGACCAGCCCCAGCATTTT
v_call: TRBV9; cdr3_length: 13; clone_size: few; j_call: TRBJ1-2; d_call: NA; cdr3_aa: CASSVAGSGGYTF; cdr3_nt: TGTGCCAGCAGCGTAGCCGGTTCGGGGGGCTACACCTTC
v_call: TRBV10-3; cdr3_length: 16; clone_size: NA; j_call: TRBJ2-5; d_call: TRBD2; cdr3_aa: CAISPGGRAVSETQYF; cdr3_nt: TGTGCCATCAGTCCGGGCGGGAGGGCCGTATCGGAGACCCAGTACTTC
v_call: TRBV20-1; cdr3_length: 14; clone_size: few; j_call: TRBJ1-1; d_call: NA; cdr3_aa: CSARAGLFNTEAFF; cdr3_nt: TGCAGTGCTAGAGCGGGGCTCTTCAACACTGAAGCTTTCTTT
v_call: TRBV9; cdr3_length: 14; clone_size: NA; j_call: TRBJ2-1; d_call: NA; cdr3_aa: CASSQRSNYNEQFF; cdr3_nt: TGTGCCAGCAGCCAGCGGAGTAATTACAATGAGCAGTTCTTC
v_call: TRBV20-1; cdr3_length: 15; clone_size: NA; j_call: TRBJ2-7; d_call: TRBD2; cdr3_aa: CSARQSLAGVYEQYF; cdr3_nt: TGCAGTGCTAGACAATCTCTAGCGGGAGTCTACGAGCAGTACTTC
v_call: TRBV6-1; cdr3_length: 13; clone_size: few; j_call: TRBJ1-1; d_call: NA; cdr3_aa: CASSALDDTEAFF; cdr3_nt: TGTGCCAGCAGCGCCTTAGATGACACTGAAGCTTTCTTT
v_call: TRBV12-3/TRBV12-4; cdr3_length: 15; clone_size: few; j_call: TRBJ2-5; d_call: TRBD2; cdr3_aa: CASSSWAGGSETQYF; cdr3_nt: TGTGCCAGCAGTAGCTGGGCGGGAGGCAGTGAGACCCAGTACTTC
v_call: TRBV7-2; cdr3_length: 15; clone_size: NA; j_call: TRBJ2-2; d_call: NA; cdr3_aa: CASSLVTVNTGELFF; cdr3_nt: TGTGCCAGCAGCTTAGTAACGGTGAACACCGGGGAGCTGTTTTTT
v_call: TRBV12-3/TRBV12-4; cdr3_length: 15; clone_size: NA; j_call: TRBJ1-4; d_call: NA; cdr3_aa: CASRRLGLGNEKLFF; cdr3_nt: TGTGCCAGCAGACGGTTAGGGCTCGGTAATGAAAAACTGTTTTTT
v_call: TRBV20-1; cdr3_length: 12; clone_size: NA; j_call: TRBJ1-1; d_call: NA; cdr3_aa: CSATRTELEAFF; cdr3_nt: TGCAGTGCTACCCGGACAGAACTTGAAGCTTTCTTT
v_call: TRBV10-3; cdr3_length: 14; clone_size: NA; j_call: TRBJ2-7; d_call: TRBD1; cdr3_aa: CAISERDRGYEQYF; cdr3_nt: TGTGCCATCAGTGAGAGGGACAGGGGCTACGAGCAGTACTTC
v_call: TRBV4-2; cdr3_length: 19; clone_size: many; j_call: TRBJ2-1; d_call: TRBD2; cdr3_aa: CASSQDVRSGSGWRNEQFF; cdr3_nt: TGTGCCAGCAGCCAAGATGTTCGAAGCGGGAGCGGTTGGAGGAATGAGCAGTTCTTC
v_call: TRBV12-3/TRBV12-4; cdr3_length: 17; clone_size: few; j_call: TRBJ2-7; d_call: TRBD2; cdr3_aa: CASSFLAGGDLFYEQYF; cdr3_nt: TGTGCCAGCAGTTTCTTAGCGGGAGGAGATCTTTTCTACGAGCAGTACTTC
v_call: TRBV5-1; cdr3_length: 16; clone_size: few; j_call: TRBJ2-3; d_call: NA; cdr3_aa: CASSLFRTDFTDTQYF; cdr3_nt: TGCGCCAGCAGCTTGTTCAGGACAGACTTCACAGATACGCAGTATTTT
v_call: TRBV5-5; cdr3_length: 14; clone_size: few; j_call: TRBJ2-5; d_call: NA; cdr3_aa: CASSGTSEGRTQYF; cdr3_nt: TGTGCCAGCTCAGGGACATCCGAGGGACGGACCCAGTACTTC
v_call: TRBV11-2; cdr3_length: 16; clone_size: NA; j_call: TRBJ2-1; d_call: NA; cdr3_aa: CASSLVALGRSDEQFF; cdr3_nt: TGTGCCAGCAGCTTAGTAGCGTTGGGGAGGAGCGATGAGCAGTTCTTC
v_call: TRBV6-6; cdr3_length: 13; clone_size: NA; j_call: TRBJ2-7; d_call: TRBD2; cdr3_aa: CASSGTSGGEQYF; cdr3_nt: TGTGCCAGCAGTGGGACTAGCGGGGGGGAGCAGTACTTC
v_call: TRBV5-1; cdr3_length: 15; clone_size: few; j_call: TRBJ2-7; d_call: TRBD1; cdr3_aa: CASSLGTGSPYEQYF; cdr3_nt: TGCGCCAGCAGCTTAGGGACAGGGTCCCCCTACGAGCAGTACTTC
v_call: TRBV29-1; cdr3_length: 13; clone_size: NA; j_call: TRBJ2-7; d_call: TRBD1; cdr3_aa: CSVTGTGGREQYF; cdr3_nt: TGCAGCGTTACCGGGACAGGGGGCCGGGAGCAGTACTTC
v_call: TRBV7-8; cdr3_length: 18; clone_size: NA; j_call: TRBJ2-7; d_call: NA; cdr3_aa: CASSFRFYQPGASYEQYF; cdr3_nt: TGTGCCAGCAGCTTTCGTTTCTACCAGCCCGGGGCGTCCTACGAGCAGTACTTC
v_call: TRBV10-1; cdr3_length: 14; clone_size: NA; j_call: TRBJ2-1; d_call: TRBD1; cdr3_aa: CASARDRDLNEQFF; cdr3_nt: TGCGCCAGCGCCCGGGACAGGGATCTCAATGAGCAGTTCTTC
v_call: TRBV20-1; cdr3_length: 13; clone_size: NA; j_call: TRBJ2-7; d_call: TRBD2; cdr3_aa: CSALPGGTKEQYF; cdr3_nt: TGCAGTGCCCTGCCGGGGGGGACGAAAGAGCAGTACTTC
v_call: TRBV2; cdr3_length: 15; clone_size: few; j_call: TRBJ2-4; d_call: NA; cdr3_aa: CASSERTLKKNIQYF; cdr3_nt: TGTGCCAGCAGCGAACGGACCCTAAAGAAAAACATTCAGTACTTC
v_call: TRBV7-9; cdr3_length: 16; clone_size: many; j_call: TRBJ2-1; d_call: TRBD2; cdr3_aa: CASSSVSSGYSDEQFF; cdr3_nt: TGTGCCAGCAGCTCCGTTTCTAGCGGGTATAGCGATGAGCAGTTCTTC
v_call: TRBV7-2; cdr3_length: 12; clone_size: many; j_call: TRBJ2-7; d_call: NA; cdr3_aa: CASSAARYEQYF; cdr3_nt: TGTGCCAGCAGCGCTGCGCGGTACGAGCAGTACTTC
v_call: TRBV6-1; cdr3_length: 15; clone_size: NA; j_call: TRBJ1-4; d_call: TRBD1; cdr3_aa: CASSDPGQGREKLFF; cdr3_nt: TGTGCCAGCAGTGATCCGGGACAGGGGCGTGAAAAACTGTTTTTT
v_call: TRBV10-3; cdr3_length: 14; clone_size: NA; j_call: TRBJ2-2; d_call: NA; cdr3_aa: CAISDGPNTGELFF; cdr3_nt: TGTGCCATCAGTGACGGGCCAAACACCGGGGAGCTGTTTTTT
v_call: TRBV29-1; cdr3_length: 12; clone_size: few; j_call: TRBJ1-5; d_call: NA; cdr3_aa: CSAGQSNQPQHF; cdr3_nt: TGCAGCGCTGGACAGAGCAATCAGCCCCAGCATTTT
v_call: TRBV30; cdr3_length: 12; clone_size: NA; j_call: TRBJ2-7; d_call: TRBD1; cdr3_aa: CAWKGQGYEQYF; cdr3_nt: TGTGCCTGGAAGGGACAGGGCTACGAGCAGTACTTC
v_call: TRBV29-1; cdr3_length: 13; clone_size: few; j_call: TRBJ2-7; d_call: TRBD1; cdr3_aa: CSVARDSSYEQYF; cdr3_nt: TGCAGCGTCGCGAGGGACAGCTCCTACGAGCAGTACTTC
v_call: TRBV4-1; cdr3_length: 19; clone_size: few; j_call: TRBJ2-7; d_call: TRBD2; cdr3_aa: CASSQDGVVAGTAGYEQYF; cdr3_nt: TGCGCCAGCAGCCAAGATGGGGTGGTAGCGGGAACAGCGGGATACGAGCAGTACTTC
v_call: TRBV28; cdr3_length: 19; clone_size: NA; j_call: TRBJ2-7; d_call: NA; cdr3_aa: CASSPPGQGVSLRGGGQYF; cdr3_nt: TGTGCCAGCAGCCCCCCGGGGCAGGGAGTATCTCTGCGGGGTGGAGGGCAGTACTTC
v_call: TRBV3-1; cdr3_length: 14; clone_size: NA; j_call: TRBJ2-1; d_call: TRBD1; cdr3_aa: CASRRRGPHNEQFF; cdr3_nt: TGTGCCAGCAGACGTAGGGGGCCCCACAATGAGCAGTTCTTC
v_call: TRBV12-3/TRBV12-4; cdr3_length: 14; clone_size: many; j_call: TRBJ2-2; d_call: TRBD1; cdr3_aa: CASRRQGLTGELFF; cdr3_nt: TGTGCCAGCAGGCGACAGGGTTTAACGGGGGAGCTGTTTTTT
v_call: TRBV28; cdr3_length: 12; clone_size: NA; j_call: TRBJ1-5; d_call: TRBD1; cdr3_aa: CASRTGTRPQHF; cdr3_nt: TGTGCCAGCCGGACAGGGACCCGGCCCCAGCATTTT
v_call: TRBV11-1; cdr3_length: 19; clone_size: NA; j_call: TRBJ1-5; d_call: TRBD1; cdr3_aa: CASSPGGGQGRYSNQPQHF; cdr3_nt: TGTGCCAGCAGCCCCGGTGGGGGACAGGGGCGATATAGCAATCAGCCCCAGCATTTT
v_call: TRBV15; cdr3_length: 13; clone_size: NA; j_call: TRBJ1-5; d_call: NA; cdr3_aa: CATREARNQPQHF; cdr3_nt: TGTGCCACGCGAGAGGCGCGTAATCAGCCCCAGCATTTT
v_call: TRBV6-5; cdr3_length: 15; clone_size: few; j_call: TRBJ2-1; d_call: NA; cdr3_aa: CASSYKGESYNEQFF; cdr3_nt: TGTGCCAGCAGTTACAAGGGAGAGTCCTACAATGAGCAGTTCTTC
v_call: TRBV10-3; cdr3_length: 11; clone_size: few; j_call: TRBJ2-7; d_call: TRBD2; cdr3_aa: CASAGEYEQYF; cdr3_nt: TGTGCCTCAGCGGGAGAGTACGAGCAGTACTTC
v_call: TRBV12-3/TRBV12-4; cdr3_length: 15; clone_size: NA; j_call: TRBJ2-3; d_call: NA; cdr3_aa: CASSLLLARVDTQYF; cdr3_nt: TGTGCCAGCAGTTTGTTGCTAGCGAGGGTAGATACGCAGTATTTT
v_call: TRBV28; cdr3_length: 15; clone_size: NA; j_call: TRBJ2-1; d_call: TRBD1; cdr3_aa: CASSLPDRGPAEQFF; cdr3_nt: TGTGCCAGCAGTTTACCGGACAGGGGGCCAGCGGAGCAGTTCTTC
v_call: TRBV7-3; cdr3_length: 12; clone_size: NA; j_call: TRBJ2-1; d_call: NA; cdr3_aa: CASSFGLHEQFF; cdr3_nt: TGTGCCAGCAGCTTTGGACTCCATGAGCAGTTCTTC
v_call: TRBV11-3; cdr3_length: 16; clone_size: NA; j_call: TRBJ2-1; d_call: NA; cdr3_aa: CASSLGGTRVANEQFF; cdr3_nt: TGTGCCAGCAGCTTAGGAGGGACCAGAGTAGCTAATGAGCAGTTCTTC
v_call: TRBV6-2/TRBV6-3; cdr3_length: 13; clone_size: NA; j_call: TRBJ2-7; d_call: NA; cdr3_aa: CASSYASTYEQYF; cdr3_nt: TGTGCCAGCAGTTACGCTAGCACCTACGAGCAGTACTTC
v_call: TRBV6-6; cdr3_length: 13; clone_size: few; j_call: TRBJ2-3; d_call: NA; cdr3_aa: CASSYSSGDTQYF; cdr3_nt: TGTGCCAGCAGTTACTCCTCGGGAGATACGCAGTATTTT
v_call: TRBV12-3/TRBV12-4; cdr3_length: 12; clone_size: NA; j_call: TRBJ1-2; d_call: NA; cdr3_aa: CASSRGAGGYTF; cdr3_nt: TGTGCCAGCAGTCGGGGGGCTGGGGGCTACACCTTC
v_call: TRBV29-1; cdr3_length: 17; clone_size: many; j_call: TRBJ2-1; d_call: NA; cdr3_aa: CSVELMTPAGHTNEQFF; cdr3_nt: TGCAGCGTTGAACTTATGACCCCGGCGGGACACACGAATGAGCAGTTCTTC
v_call: TRBV5-1; cdr3_length: 14; clone_size: NA; j_call: TRBJ2-5; d_call: NA; cdr3_aa: CASSWGTVKETQYF; cdr3_nt: TGCGCCAGCAGCTGGGGGACGGTTAAAGAGACCCAGTACTTC
v_call: TRBV3-1; cdr3_length: 15; clone_size: few; j_call: TRBJ1-1; d_call: TRBD1; cdr3_aa: CASRTSDRAYTEAFF; cdr3_nt: TGTGCCAGCAGGACCTCCGACAGGGCCTACACTGAAGCTTTCTTT
v_call: TRBV12-3/TRBV12-4; cdr3_length: 15; clone_size: NA; j_call: TRBJ2-7; d_call: TRBD2; cdr3_aa: CASSLGRLAGGVQYF; cdr3_nt: TGTGCCAGCAGTTTAGGGCGCTTAGCGGGAGGTGTGCAGTACTTC
v_call: TRBV7-2; cdr3_length: 14; clone_size: NA; j_call: TRBJ2-2; d_call: NA; cdr3_aa: CASSYGANTGELFF; cdr3_nt: TGTGCCAGCAGCTACGGAGCGAACACCGGGGAGCTGTTTTTT
v_call: TRBV14; cdr3_length: 12; clone_size: few; j_call: TRBJ2-3; d_call: NA; cdr3_aa: CASSQDPWTQYF; cdr3_nt: TGTGCCAGCAGCCAAGATCCATGGACGCAGTATTTT
v_call: TRBV9; cdr3_length: 14; clone_size: NA; j_call: TRBJ1-1; d_call: NA; cdr3_aa: CASSVGPTGTEAFF; cdr3_nt: TGTGCCAGCAGCGTCGGGCCGACGGGGACTGAAGCTTTCTTT
v_call: TRBV20-1; cdr3_length: 18; clone_size: few; j_call: TRBJ2-1; d_call: TRBD2; cdr3_aa: CSARDFLAGGLSYNEQFF; cdr3_nt: TGCAGTGCTAGAGATTTTCTAGCGGGAGGGCTTTCCTACAATGAGCAGTTCTTC
v_call: TRBV27; cdr3_length: 14; clone_size: NA; j_call: TRBJ1-4; d_call: NA; cdr3_aa: CASSFGATNEKLFF; cdr3_nt: TGTGCCAGCAGTTTCGGTGCAACTAATGAAAAACTGTTTTTT
v_call: TRBV20-1; cdr3_length: 12; clone_size: NA; j_call: TRBJ2-1; d_call: NA; cdr3_aa: CSARKVWDEQFF; cdr3_nt: TGCAGTGCTAGAAAAGTCTGGGATGAGCAGTTCTTC